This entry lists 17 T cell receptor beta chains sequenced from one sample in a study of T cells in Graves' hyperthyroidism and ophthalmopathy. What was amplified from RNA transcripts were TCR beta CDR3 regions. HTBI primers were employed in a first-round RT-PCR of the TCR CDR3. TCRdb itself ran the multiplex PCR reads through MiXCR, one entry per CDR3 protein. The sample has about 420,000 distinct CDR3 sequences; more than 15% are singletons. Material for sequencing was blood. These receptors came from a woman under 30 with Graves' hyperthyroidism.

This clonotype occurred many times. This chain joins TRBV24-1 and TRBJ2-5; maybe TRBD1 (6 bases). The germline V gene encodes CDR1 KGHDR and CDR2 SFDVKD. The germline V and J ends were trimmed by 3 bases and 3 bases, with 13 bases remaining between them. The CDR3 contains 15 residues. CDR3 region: CATSDALGGKETQYF. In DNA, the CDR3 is TGTGCCACCAGTGATGCCCTAGGGGGAAAAGAGACCCAGTACTTC.

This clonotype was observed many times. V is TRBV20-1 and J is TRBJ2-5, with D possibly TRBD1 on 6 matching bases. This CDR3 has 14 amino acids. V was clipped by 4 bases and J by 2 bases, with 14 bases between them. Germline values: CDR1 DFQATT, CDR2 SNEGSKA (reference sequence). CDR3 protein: CSAMRPGQQETQYF. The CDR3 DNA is TGCAGTGCTATGCGCCCTGGACAGCAAGAGACCCAGTACTTC.

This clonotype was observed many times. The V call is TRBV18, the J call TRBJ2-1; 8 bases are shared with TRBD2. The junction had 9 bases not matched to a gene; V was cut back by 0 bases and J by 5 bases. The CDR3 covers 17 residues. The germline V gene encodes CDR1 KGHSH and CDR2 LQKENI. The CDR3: CASSPPRLTGGNNEQFF. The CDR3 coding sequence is TGTGCCAGCTCACCACCTAGGCTAACGGGGGGGAACAATGAGCAGTTCTTC.

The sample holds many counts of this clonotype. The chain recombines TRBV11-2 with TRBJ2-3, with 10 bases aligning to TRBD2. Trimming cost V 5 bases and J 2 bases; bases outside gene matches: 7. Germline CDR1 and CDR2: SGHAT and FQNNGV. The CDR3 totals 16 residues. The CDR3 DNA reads TGTGCCAGCAGCCTTTTTAGCGGGAGGTCCACAGATACGCAGTATTTT. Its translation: CASSLFSGRSTDTQYF.

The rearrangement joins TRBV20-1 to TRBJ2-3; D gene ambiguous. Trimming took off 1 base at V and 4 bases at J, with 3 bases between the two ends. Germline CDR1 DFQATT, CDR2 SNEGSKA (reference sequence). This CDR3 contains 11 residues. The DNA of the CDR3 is TGCAGTGCTAGAGTTGCAGATACGCAGTATTTT. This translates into CSARVADTQYF.

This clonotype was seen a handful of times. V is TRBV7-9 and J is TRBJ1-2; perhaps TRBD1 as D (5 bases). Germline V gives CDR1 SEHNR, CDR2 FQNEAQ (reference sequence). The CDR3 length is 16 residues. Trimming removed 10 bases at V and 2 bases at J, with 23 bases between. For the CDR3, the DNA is TGTGCCACCGCGCTGAGGAGGGGCCGAACGAACTATGGCTACACCTTC. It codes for CATALRRGRTNYGYTF.

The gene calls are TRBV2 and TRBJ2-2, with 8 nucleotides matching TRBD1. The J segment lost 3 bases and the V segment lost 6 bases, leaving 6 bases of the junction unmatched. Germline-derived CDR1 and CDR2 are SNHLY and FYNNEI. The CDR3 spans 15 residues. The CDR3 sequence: CASRLPGQDTGELFF. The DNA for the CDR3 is TGTGCCAGCAGACTACCGGGACAGGACACCGGGGAGCTGTTTTTT.

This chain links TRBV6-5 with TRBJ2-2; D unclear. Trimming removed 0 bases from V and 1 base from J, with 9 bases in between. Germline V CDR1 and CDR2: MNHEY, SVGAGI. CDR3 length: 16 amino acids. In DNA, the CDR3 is TGTGCCAGCAGTTACTCGAGCGCAGGGAACACCGGGGAGCTGTTTTTT. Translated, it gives CASSYSSAGNTGELFF.

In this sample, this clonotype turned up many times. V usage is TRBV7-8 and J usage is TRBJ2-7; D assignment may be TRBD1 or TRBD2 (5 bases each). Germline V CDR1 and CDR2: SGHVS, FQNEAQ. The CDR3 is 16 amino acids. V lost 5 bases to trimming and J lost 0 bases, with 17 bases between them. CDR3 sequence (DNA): TGTGCCAGCAGCCCCCGGGGCATTCTTAGCTCCTACGAGCAGTACTTC. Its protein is CASSPRGILSSYEQYF.

The CDR3 DNA is TGTGCCAGTCGGGGGGGGGGGGGCACAGATACGCAGTATTTT. The encoded protein is CASRGGGGTDTQYF. The chain links TRBV2 to TRBJ2-3, with 8 nucleotides matching TRBD2. Looked up from germline, CDR1 is SNHLY and CDR2 is FYNNEI. This CDR3 is 14 amino acids long. V dropped 9 bases and J dropped 1; count of bases not matched to a gene: 6.

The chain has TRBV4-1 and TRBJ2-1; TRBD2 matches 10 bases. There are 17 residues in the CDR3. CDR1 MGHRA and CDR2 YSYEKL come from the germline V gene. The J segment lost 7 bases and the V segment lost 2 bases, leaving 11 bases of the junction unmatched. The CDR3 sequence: CASSQPPERGGGNEQFF. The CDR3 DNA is TGCGCCAGCAGCCAACCCCCAGAGCGGGGGGGCGGGAATGAGCAGTTCTTC.

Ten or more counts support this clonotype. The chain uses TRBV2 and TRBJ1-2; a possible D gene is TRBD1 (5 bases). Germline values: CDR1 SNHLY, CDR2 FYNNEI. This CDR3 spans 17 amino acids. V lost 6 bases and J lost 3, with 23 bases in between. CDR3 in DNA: TGTGCCAGCAGCCAGAATCGGGCCTTAGGGACGGACTATGGCTACACCTTC. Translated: CASSQNRALGTDYGYTF.

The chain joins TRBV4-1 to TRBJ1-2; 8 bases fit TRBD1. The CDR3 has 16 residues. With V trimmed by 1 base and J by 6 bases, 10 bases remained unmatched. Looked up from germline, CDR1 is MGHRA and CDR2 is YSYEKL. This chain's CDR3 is CASSQGENRGSDGYTF. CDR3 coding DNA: TGCGCCAGCAGCCAAGGCGAGAACAGGGGGTCGGATGGCTACACCTTC.

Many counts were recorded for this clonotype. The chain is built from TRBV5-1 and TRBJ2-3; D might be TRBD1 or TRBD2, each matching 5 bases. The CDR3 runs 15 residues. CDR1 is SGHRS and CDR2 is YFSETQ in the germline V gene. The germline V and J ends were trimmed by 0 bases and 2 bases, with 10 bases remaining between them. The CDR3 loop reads CASSLVGTTTDTQYF. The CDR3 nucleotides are TGCGCCAGCAGCTTGGTAGGGACCACCACAGATACGCAGTATTTT.

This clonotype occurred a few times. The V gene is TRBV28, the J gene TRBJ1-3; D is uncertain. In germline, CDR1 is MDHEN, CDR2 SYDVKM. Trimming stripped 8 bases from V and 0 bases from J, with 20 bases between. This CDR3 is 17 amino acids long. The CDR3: CASAGLTPLSSGNTIYF. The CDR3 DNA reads TGTGCCAGCGCCGGACTTACCCCCCTTAGCTCTGGAAACACCATATATTTT.

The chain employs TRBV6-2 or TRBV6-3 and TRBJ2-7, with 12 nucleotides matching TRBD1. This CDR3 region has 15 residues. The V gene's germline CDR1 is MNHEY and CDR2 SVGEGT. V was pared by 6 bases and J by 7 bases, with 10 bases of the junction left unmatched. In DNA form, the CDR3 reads TGTGCCAGCAGCTTACCTCGGGACAGGGGGCCTGAGCAGTACTTC. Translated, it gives CASSLPRDRGPEQYF.

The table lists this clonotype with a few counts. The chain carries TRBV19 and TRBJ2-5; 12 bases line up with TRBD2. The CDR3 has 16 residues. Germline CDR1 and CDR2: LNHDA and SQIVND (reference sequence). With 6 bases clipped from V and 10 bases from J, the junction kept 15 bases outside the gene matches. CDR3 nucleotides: TGTGCCAGTAGCACCGGACTAGCGGGGATAGGTGGGGACCAGTACTTC. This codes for CASSTGLAGIGGDQYF. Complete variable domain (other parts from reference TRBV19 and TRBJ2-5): DGGITQSPKYLFRKEGQNVTLSCEQNLNHDAMYWYRQDPGQGLRLIYYSQIVNDFQKGDIAEGYSVSREKKESFPLTVTSAQKNPTAFYLCASSTGLAGIGGDQYFGPGTRLLVL.